This TCR beta chain stems from a study of cytotoxic CD8 clonotypes in ibrutinib-treated CLL. Sequencing used immunoSEQ multiplex PCR; TCRdb keeps in-frame clones, though not all of them. The sample records about 200,000 clones, 75% to 85% being singletons. CDR1 WSHSY and CDR2 SAAADI come from the germline V gene. V lost 5 bases and J lost 2, with 18 bases in between. This CDR3 is built from 16 residues. The sequence came from a human donor with chronic lymphocytic leukemia. This chain uses TRBV10-2 with TRBJ2-5; tentatively, D is TRBD2 (6 bases). This specimen was PBMCs, taken after 12 months of ibrutinib treatment. The CDR3 loop is CASSSPSRGWQETQYF. The CDR3, as DNA: TGCGCCAGCAGTTCTCCCTCCCGGGGGTGGCAAGAGACCCAGTACTTC.